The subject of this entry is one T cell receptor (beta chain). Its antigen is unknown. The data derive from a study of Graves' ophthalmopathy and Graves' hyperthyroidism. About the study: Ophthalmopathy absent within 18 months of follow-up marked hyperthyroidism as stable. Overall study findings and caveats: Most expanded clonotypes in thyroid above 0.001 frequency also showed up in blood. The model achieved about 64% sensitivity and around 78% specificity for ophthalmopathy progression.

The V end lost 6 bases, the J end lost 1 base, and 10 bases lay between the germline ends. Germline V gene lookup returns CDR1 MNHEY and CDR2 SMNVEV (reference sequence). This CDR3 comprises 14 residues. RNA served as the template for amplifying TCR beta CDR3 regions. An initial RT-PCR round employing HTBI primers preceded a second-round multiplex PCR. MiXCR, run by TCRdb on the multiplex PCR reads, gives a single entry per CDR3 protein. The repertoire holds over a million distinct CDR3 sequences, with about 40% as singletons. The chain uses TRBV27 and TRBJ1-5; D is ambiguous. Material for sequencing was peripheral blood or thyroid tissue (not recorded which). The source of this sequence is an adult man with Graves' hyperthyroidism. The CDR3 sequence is CASRETKSNQPQHF. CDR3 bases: TGTGCCAGCAGAGAGACGAAAAGCAATCAGCCCCAGCATTTT.